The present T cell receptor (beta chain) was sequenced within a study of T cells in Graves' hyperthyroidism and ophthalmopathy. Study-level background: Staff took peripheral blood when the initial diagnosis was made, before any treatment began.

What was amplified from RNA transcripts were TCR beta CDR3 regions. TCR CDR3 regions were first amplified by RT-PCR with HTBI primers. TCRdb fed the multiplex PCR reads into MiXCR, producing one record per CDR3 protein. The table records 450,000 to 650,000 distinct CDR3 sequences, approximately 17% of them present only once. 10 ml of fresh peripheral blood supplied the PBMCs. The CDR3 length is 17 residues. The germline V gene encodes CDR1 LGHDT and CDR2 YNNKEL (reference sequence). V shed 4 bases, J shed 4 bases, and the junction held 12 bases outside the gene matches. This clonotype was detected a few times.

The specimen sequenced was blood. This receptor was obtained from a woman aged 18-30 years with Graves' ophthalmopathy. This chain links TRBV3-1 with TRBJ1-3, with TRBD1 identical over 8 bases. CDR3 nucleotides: TGTGCCAGCAGCCCCCCCGGGACAGGAGATACCGGAAACACCATATATTTT. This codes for CASSPPGTGDTGNTIYF.